These 18 T cell receptor beta chains came from one sample sequenced in a study of CD4+ T cells in melanoma. Generated by immunoSEQ multiplex PCR, the TCRdb table keeps only in-frame clones and is missing some. This sample yields about 6,700 clones, of which around 66% are seen a single time; 22% belongs to the top ten. The sample consisted of cells from a culture (not recorded whether cultured in vitro). All receptors derive from a human donor with melanoma.

The V gene is TRBV19, the J gene TRBJ1-1; unclear D gene. Trimming left V 4 bases short and J 7 bases short, with 7 bases between. The CDR3 is 11 amino acids. In germline, CDR1 is LNHDA, CDR2 SQIVND (reference sequence). The CDR3 is CASSTSFEAFF. CDR3 DNA: TGTGCCAGTAGTACGAGCTTTGAAGCTTTCTTT.

This rearrangement joins TRBV7-2 to TRBJ1-2; the D gene is possibly TRBD1 (6 bases). V gave up 6 bases and J gave up 2 bases, with 19 bases separating them. Per germline, CDR1 SGHTA and CDR2 FQGNSA. CDR3 length: 16 amino acids. The CDR3 region has the DNA TGTGCCAGCAGGGCCGTAGCGGCAGGGGAGAACTATGGCTACACCTTC. Translation: CASRAVAAGENYGYTF.

This clone was seen a handful of times. V gene TRBV9 combines with J gene TRBJ2-3; TRBD2 aligns across 14 bases. The trim removed 4 bases at V and 1 base at J, leaving 8 bases unmatched. The germline gives CDR1 SGDLS, CDR2 YYNGEE. This CDR3 is 18 amino acids long. The CDR3 is CASSQRGTSGGRTDTQYF. In DNA, the CDR3 is TGTGCCAGCAGCCAGAGAGGGACTAGCGGGGGCCGCACAGATACGCAGTATTTT.

The J gene is TRBJ2-2, the V gene TRBV3-1 (or the pseudogene TRBV3-2), with D perhaps TRBD1 (5 bases). Germline V lookup: CDR1 LGHDT, CDR2 YNNKEL (reference sequence). V lost 1 base to trimming and J lost 3 bases, with 6 bases between them. This CDR3 is 14 amino acids long. The CDR3 reads CASSQGGYTGELFF. The CDR3 region has the DNA TGTGCCAGCAGCCAAGGGGGCTACACCGGGGAGCTGTTTTTT.

This chain connects TRBV5-5 to TRBJ2-1, with 7 nucleotides matching TRBD2. Trimming removed 2 bases from V and 2 bases from J; junction bases left unmatched: 7. The CDR3 is made up of 16 amino acids. The germline V gene encodes CDR1 SGHKS and CDR2 YYEKEE (reference sequence). CDR3 amino acids: CASSFRDYLTYNEQFF. Written as DNA, the CDR3 is TGTGCCAGCAGCTTCCGGGACTATCTAACCTACAATGAGCAGTTCTTC.

This clone was counted only a few times. This chain connects TRBV27 to TRBJ2-2, with TRBD2 as a possible D gene (7 bases). V was trimmed by 6 bases and J by 8 bases, leaving 13 bases between them. CDR1 and CDR2 from the germline V gene are MNHEY and SMNVEV (reference sequence). CDR3 length: 13 residues. CDR3 nucleotides: TGTGCCAGCAGCCTGGGGGGGGCGGGGGAGCTGTTTTTT. Protein sequence: CASSLGGAGELFF.

This clone occurred once. The chain is built from TRBV18 and TRBJ2-7; 8 nucleotides agree with TRBD2. CDR1 and CDR2 from the germline V gene are KGHSH and LQKENI. The V gene end was trimmed by 3 bases and the J gene end by 2 bases; junction bases not matched to a gene: 3. This CDR3 spans 14 amino acids. The CDR3 DNA follows: TGTGCCAGCTCACCGCCGGGACTAGCCTACGAGCAGTACTTC. Its protein is CASSPPGLAYEQYF.

The rearrangement links TRBV7-8 to TRBJ2-1, with a weak D call TRBD1 (7 bases). The CDR3 is 16 amino acids. The ends were cut back, 3 bases at V and 2 bases at J, with 14 bases in the middle. The germline V gene has CDR1 SGHVS and CDR2 FQNEAQ. This chain's CDR3 is CASSLGTAGTYNEQFF. The DNA of the CDR3 is TGTGCCAGCAGCTTGGGGACAGCGGGCACCTACAATGAGCAGTTCTTC.

The chain links TRBV4-1 to TRBJ2-2, with D uncertain. V lost 5 bases to trimming and J lost 4 bases, with 2 bases between them. This CDR3 comprises 11 residues. CDR1 is MGHRA and CDR2 is YSYEKL in the germline V gene. CDR3 nucleotide sequence: TGCGCCAGCAGCACCACCGGGGAGCTGTTTTTT. Its protein product is CASSTTGELFF.

V is TRBV11-2 and J is TRBJ1-1; D perhaps matches TRBD1 (5 bases). Trimming took 5 bases from V and 0 from J, leaving 13 bases between them. The CDR3 length is 15 residues. Germline values: CDR1 SGHAT, CDR2 FQNNGV. CDR3 nucleotides: TGTGCCAGCAGCCCTAGCCGGGGGATGAACACTGAAGCTTTCTTT. Translation gives CASSPSRGMNTEAFF.

V usage is TRBV6-4 and J usage is TRBJ2-2; tentative D call: TRBD2 (5 bases). Trimming cost V 6 bases and J 4 bases, with 9 bases left between them. This CDR3 has 13 residues. Germline assignment: CDR1 MRHNA and CDR2 SNTAGT. The chain's CDR3 is CASSLRGTGELFF. The CDR3, as DNA: TGTGCCAGCAGCCTCCGGGGCACCGGGGAGCTGTTTTTT.

This clone was counted a few times. The chain combines TRBV7-9 with TRBJ1-6; 11 nucleotides agree with TRBD1. Germline CDR1 reads SEHNR; CDR2 reads FQNEAQ (reference sequence). Trimming at V came to 1 base and at J to 7 bases, leaving 3 bases not matched to a gene. The CDR3 is 16 residues long. The CDR3 region has the DNA TGTGCCAGCAGCTTAGAGGGGACAGGGGGAAATTCACCCCTCCACTTT. Translating gives CASSLEGTGGNSPLHF.

The J gene is TRBJ2-3, the V gene TRBV30, with 8 nucleotides matching TRBD1. V shed 3 bases and J 5 bases; nucleotides not matched to a gene: 7. The CDR3 covers 14 residues. Germline CDR1 reads GTSNPN; CDR2 reads SVGIG (reference sequence). CDR3 protein: CAWSSGQGGDTQYF. DNA of the CDR3: TGTGCCTGGAGCTCCGGACAGGGAGGAGATACGCAGTATTTT. Full variable domain (missing parts from reference TRBV30 and TRBJ2-3): SQTIHQWPATLVQPVGSPLSLECTVEGTSNPNLYWYRQAAGRGLQLLFYSVGIGQISSEVPQNLSASRPQDRQFILSSKKLLLSDSGFYLCAWSSGQGGDTQYFGPGTRLTVL.

This clone rates as medium-sized. The chain couples TRBV7-8 to TRBJ1-5; D unresolved. The CDR3 is 17 amino acids. The germline V and J ends were trimmed by 1 base and 7 bases, with 20 bases remaining between them. Germline lookup yields CDR1 SGHVS and CDR2 FQNEAQ. CDR3 amino acids: CASSLGARAGSRQPQHF. CDR3 nucleotide sequence: TGTGCCAGCAGCTTAGGCGCGAGGGCCGGGAGTCGGCAGCCCCAGCATTTT.

J is TRBJ1-4 and V is TRBV7-9; 8 bases are a match to TRBD1. The germline V gene has CDR1 SEHNR and CDR2 FQNEAQ (reference sequence). The CDR3 is 15 amino acids. After removal of 8 bases from V and 0 bases from J, the junction contained 5 bases not matched to a gene. DNA of the CDR3: TGTGCCAGCGGTCTACAGGGGGCAACTAATGAAAAACTGTTTTTT. Encoded protein: CASGLQGATNEKLFF.

V usage is TRBV15 and J usage is TRBJ2-5; TRBD1 or TRBD2 may be the D gene (5 bases each). The CDR3 is 18 residues long. V gave up 0 bases and J gave up 2 bases, with 19 bases separating them. Germline CDR1 LNHNV, CDR2 YYDKDF (reference sequence). Here the CDR3 reads CATSRDRTGAMFQETQYF. In DNA, the CDR3 is TGTGCCACCAGCAGAGATCGCACCGGGGCGATGTTTCAAGAGACCCAGTACTTC.

In this sample, this clone turned up a few times. This chain uses TRBV5-1 with TRBJ2-7, with TRBD1 identical over 8 bases. The V segment lost 4 bases and the J segment 8 bases; nucleotides outside the gene matches: 14. The CDR3 consists of 15 residues. Germline CDR1 SGHRS, CDR2 YFSETQ. The CDR3 here is CASSDPGTGVFKQYF. The CDR3 coding sequence is TGCGCCAGCAGCGACCCCGGGACAGGAGTCTTCAAGCAGTACTTC.

This chain connects TRBV5-1 to TRBJ2-7; 10 bases align to TRBD1. V shed 0 bases, J shed 2 bases, and the junction held 5 bases outside the gene matches. This CDR3 spans 16 amino acids. The germline V gene has CDR1 SGHRS and CDR2 YFSETQ. CDR3 sequence reads: CASSLGGTGDTYEQYF. CDR3 in DNA: TGCGCCAGCAGCTTGGGCGGGACAGGGGATACCTACGAGCAGTACTTC.